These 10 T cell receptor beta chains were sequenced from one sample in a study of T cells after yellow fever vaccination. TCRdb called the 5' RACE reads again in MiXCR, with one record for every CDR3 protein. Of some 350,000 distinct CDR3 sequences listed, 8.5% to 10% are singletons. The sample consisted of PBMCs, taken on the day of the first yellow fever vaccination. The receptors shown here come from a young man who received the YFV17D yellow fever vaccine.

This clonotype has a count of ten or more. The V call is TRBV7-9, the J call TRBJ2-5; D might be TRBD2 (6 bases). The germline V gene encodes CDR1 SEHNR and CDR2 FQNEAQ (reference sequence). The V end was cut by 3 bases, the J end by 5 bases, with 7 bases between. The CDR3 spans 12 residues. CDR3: CASSFGGETQYF. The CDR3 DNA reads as TGTGCCAGCAGCTTTGGGGGGGAGACCCAGTACTTC.

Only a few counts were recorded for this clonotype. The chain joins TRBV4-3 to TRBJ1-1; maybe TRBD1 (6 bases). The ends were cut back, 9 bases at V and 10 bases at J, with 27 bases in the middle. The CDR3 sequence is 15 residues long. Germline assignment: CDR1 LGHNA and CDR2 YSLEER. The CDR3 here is CASTQDPYRAAVAFF. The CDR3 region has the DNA TGCGCCAGTACCCAAGACCCCTACAGGGCAGCCGTAGCTTTCTTT.

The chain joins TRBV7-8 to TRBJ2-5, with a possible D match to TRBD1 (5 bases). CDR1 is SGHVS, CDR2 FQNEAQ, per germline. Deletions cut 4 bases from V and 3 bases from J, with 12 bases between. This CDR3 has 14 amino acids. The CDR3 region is CASSSTSREETQYF. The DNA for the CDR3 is TGTGCCAGCAGCTCCACGTCCAGGGAAGAGACCCAGTACTTC.

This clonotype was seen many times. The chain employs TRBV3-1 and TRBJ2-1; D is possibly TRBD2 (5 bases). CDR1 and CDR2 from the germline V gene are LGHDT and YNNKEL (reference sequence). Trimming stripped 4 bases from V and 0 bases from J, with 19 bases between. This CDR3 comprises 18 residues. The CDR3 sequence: CASSPSVLVGNSYNEQFF. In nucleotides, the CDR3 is TGTGCCAGCAGCCCTAGTGTACTAGTCGGAAACTCCTACAATGAGCAGTTCTTC.

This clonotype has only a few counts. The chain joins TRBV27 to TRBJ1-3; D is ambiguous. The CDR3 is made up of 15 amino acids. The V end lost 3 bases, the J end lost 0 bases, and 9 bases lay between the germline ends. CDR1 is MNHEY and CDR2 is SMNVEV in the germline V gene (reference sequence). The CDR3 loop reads CASSFNSFSGNTIYF. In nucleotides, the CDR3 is TGTGCCAGCAGTTTTAACTCGTTCTCTGGAAACACCATATATTTT.

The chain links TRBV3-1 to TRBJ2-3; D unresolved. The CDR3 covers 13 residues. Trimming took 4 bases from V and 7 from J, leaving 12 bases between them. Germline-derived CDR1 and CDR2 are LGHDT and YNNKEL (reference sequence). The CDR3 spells CASSPLSSYTQYF. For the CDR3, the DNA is TGTGCCAGCAGCCCGTTATCCTCTTATACGCAGTATTTT.

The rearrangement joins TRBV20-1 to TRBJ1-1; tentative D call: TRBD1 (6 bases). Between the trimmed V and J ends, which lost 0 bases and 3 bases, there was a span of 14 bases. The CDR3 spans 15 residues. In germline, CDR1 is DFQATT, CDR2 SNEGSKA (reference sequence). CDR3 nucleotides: TGCAGTGCTAGAGAAAGGGGGGAACTTCACACTGAAGCTTTCTTT. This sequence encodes CSARERGELHTEAFF.

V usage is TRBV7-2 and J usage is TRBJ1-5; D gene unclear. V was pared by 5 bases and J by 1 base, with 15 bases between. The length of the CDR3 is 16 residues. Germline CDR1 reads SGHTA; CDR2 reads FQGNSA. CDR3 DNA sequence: TGTGCCAGCAGCCCGCACCACGGATACAGCAATCAGCCCCAGCATTTT. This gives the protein CASSPHHGYSNQPQHF.

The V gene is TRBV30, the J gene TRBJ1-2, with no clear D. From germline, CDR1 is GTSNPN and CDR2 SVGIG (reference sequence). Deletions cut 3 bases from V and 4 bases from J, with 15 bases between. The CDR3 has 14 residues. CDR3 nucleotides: TGTGCCTGGAGGCGAGCCCCCGGGCCCTATGGCTACACCTTC. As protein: CAWRRAPGPYGYTF.

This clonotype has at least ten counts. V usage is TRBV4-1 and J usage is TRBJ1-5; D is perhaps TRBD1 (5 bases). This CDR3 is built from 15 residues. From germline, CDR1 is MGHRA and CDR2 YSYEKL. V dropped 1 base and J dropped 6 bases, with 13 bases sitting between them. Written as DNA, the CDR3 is TGCGCCAGCAGCCAAGTCTTCTCAGGGTCTCAGCCCCAGCATTTT. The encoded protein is CASSQVFSGSQPQHF.